This entry concerns a single TCR beta chain. Libraries were prepared by immunoSEQ multiplex PCR; TCRdb keeps only in-frame clonotypes and omits some of them. The table has 60,000 to 75,000 clones, around nine tenths seen once. This entry belongs to a study of blood T cell repertoires in COVID-19. Deletions cut 5 bases from V and 3 bases from J, with 12 bases between. The germline V gene encodes CDR1 LNHNV and CDR2 YYDKDF (reference sequence). This CDR3 spans 14 amino acids. Input material: peripheral blood. V gene TRBV15 combines with J gene TRBJ2-3; TRBD1 might be the D (7 bases). This TCR was sampled from a woman aged 55-69 years with acute or convalescent COVID-19. The DNA of the CDR3 is TGTGCCACCAGCCGCGGGACAGTAACAGATACGCAGTATTTT. This gives the protein CATSRGTVTDTQYF.